These 2 T cell receptor beta chains were all obtained from the same sample, sequenced in a study of PD-L1 blockade in urothelial cancer. Sequencing was performed with immunoSEQ multiplex PCR; in TCRdb, only in-frame clones are kept and a portion is missing. The data show tens of thousands of clones, roughly 77% seen once. Time point meaning: pretreatment peripheral blood. Material: PBMCs, obtained around atezolizumab (anti-PD-L1) treatment. Receptors originate from a man in his 70s with urothelial cancer.

The chain combines TRBV11-2 with TRBJ2-1; 11 nucleotides agree with TRBD2. The CDR3 is 18 amino acids. The germline V gene has CDR1 SGHAT and CDR2 FQNNGV. The J segment lost 7 bases and the V segment lost 4 bases, leaving 15 bases of the junction unmatched. CDR3 sequence (DNA): TGTGCCAGCAGCTCGACCACTAGCGGGAGAACCCCAGGGAATGAGCAGTTCTTC. Protein: CASSSTTSGRTPGNEQFF.

The V and J genes are TRBV2 and TRBJ2-7, with 7 bases fitting TRBD1. V gave up 7 bases and J gave up 5 bases; unmatched junction bases: 8. The CDR3 extends over 13 amino acids. Looked up from germline, CDR1 is SNHLY and CDR2 is FYNNEI. This CDR3 is CASNEGALNEQYF. For the CDR3, the DNA is TGTGCCAGCAATGAGGGGGCGCTTAACGAGCAGTACTTC.